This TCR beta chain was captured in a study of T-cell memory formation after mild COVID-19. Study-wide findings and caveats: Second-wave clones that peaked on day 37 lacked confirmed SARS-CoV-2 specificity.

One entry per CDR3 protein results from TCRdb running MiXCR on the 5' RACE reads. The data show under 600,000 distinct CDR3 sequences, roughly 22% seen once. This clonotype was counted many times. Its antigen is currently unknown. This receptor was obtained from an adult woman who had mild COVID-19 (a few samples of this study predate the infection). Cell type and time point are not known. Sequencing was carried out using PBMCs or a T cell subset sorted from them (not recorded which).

The CDR3 reads CASSVGGDTEAFF. The CDR3 DNA is TGTGCCAGCAGCGTCGGGGGGGACACTGAAGCTTTCTTT. The chain uses TRBV9 and TRBJ1-1, with a possible D match to TRBD1 (5 bases). Per germline, CDR1 SGDLS and CDR2 YYNGEE. V gave up 2 bases and J gave up 3 bases, with 8 bases separating them. The CDR3 contains 13 residues.